The source of this T cell receptor (beta chain) is a study of blood T cell repertoires in COVID-19. The wider study: Donors in the United States, Italy and Spain gave samples during acute or convalescent COVID-19. In each case, the material was cDNA or gDNA derived from T cells, B-cell-depleted T cells, or PBMCs.

As processed by the authors: Reference gene primers were amplified, and this amplification served to estimate nucleated cell counts. Data came from immunoSEQ multiplex PCR; TCRdb stores just in-frame clones and leaves some out. For V, J and clone size, that table is used; D and trimming come from the DNA. This sample has 150,000 to 200,000 clones, with about 80% found just once. This receptor was identified in a human donor with acute or convalescent COVID-19. The donor label of this sample is uncertain. Sequencing was carried out using peripheral blood.

CDR3 coding DNA: TGTGCCAGCTCGCCCCGGGGGGGGCCCCAGCATTTT. Protein: CASSPRGGPQHF. The genes are TRBV18 and TRBJ1-5; possibly TRBD1 for D (5 bases). This CDR3 spans 12 amino acids. CDR1 is KGHSH, CDR2 LQKENI, per germline. Trimming left V 6 bases short and J 9 bases short, with 12 bases between.